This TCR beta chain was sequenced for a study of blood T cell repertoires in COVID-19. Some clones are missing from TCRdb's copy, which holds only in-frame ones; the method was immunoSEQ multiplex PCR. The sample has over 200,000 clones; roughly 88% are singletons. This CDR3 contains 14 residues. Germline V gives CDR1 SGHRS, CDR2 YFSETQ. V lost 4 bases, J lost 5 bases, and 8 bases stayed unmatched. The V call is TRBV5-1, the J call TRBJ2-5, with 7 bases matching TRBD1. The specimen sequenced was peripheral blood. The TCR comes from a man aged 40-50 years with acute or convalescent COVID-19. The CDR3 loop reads CASSATGASETQYF. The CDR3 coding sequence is TGCGCCAGCAGCGCTACAGGGGCTAGCGAGACCCAGTACTTC.